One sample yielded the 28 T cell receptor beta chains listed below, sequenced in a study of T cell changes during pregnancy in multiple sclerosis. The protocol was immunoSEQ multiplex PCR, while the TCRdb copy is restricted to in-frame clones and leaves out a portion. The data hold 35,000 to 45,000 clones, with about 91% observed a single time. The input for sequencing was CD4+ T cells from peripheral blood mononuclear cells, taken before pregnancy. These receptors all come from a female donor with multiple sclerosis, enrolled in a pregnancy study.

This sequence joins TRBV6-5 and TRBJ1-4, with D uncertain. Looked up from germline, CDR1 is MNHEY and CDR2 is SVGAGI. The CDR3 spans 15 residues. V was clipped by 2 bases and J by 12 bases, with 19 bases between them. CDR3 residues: CASSYDLLGSAELFF. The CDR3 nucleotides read TGTGCCAGCAGTTACGACCTGCTGGGTTCAGCGGAACTGTTTTTT.

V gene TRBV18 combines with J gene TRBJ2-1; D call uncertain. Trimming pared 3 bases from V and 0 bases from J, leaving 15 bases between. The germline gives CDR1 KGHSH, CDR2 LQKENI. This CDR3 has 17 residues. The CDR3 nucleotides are TGTGCCAGCTCACCTCAGACGGGTAGATCCTCCTACAATGAGCAGTTCTTC. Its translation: CASSPQTGRSSYNEQFF.

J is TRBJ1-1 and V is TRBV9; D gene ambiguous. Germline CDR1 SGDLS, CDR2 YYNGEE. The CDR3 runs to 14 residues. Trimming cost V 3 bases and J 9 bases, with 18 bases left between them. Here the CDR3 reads CASSADKQLMQAFF. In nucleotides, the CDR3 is TGTGCCAGCAGCGCCGACAAGCAGCTAATGCAAGCTTTCTTT.

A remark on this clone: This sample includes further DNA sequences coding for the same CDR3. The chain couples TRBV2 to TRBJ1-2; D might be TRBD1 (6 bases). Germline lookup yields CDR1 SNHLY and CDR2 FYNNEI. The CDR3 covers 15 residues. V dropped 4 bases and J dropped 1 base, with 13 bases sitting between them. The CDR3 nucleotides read TGTGCCAGCAGTGGGCAGGGGATGGTTAACTATGGCTACACCTTC. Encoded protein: CASSGQGMVNYGYTF.

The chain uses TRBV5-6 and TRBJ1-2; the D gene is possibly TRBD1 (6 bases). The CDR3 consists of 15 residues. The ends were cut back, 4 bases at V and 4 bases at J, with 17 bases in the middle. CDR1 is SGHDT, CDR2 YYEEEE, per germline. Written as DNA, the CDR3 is TGTGCCAGCAGCGGAAGGACAGTACCCTTCTATGGCTACACCTTC. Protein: CASSGRTVPFYGYTF.

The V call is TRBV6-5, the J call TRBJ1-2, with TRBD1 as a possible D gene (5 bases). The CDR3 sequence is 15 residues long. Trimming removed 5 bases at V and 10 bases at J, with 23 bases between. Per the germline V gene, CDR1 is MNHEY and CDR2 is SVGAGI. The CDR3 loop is CASSLHSRVSLHYTF. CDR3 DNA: TGTGCCAGCAGTCTCCACTCCAGGGTCAGCCTCCACTACACCTTC.

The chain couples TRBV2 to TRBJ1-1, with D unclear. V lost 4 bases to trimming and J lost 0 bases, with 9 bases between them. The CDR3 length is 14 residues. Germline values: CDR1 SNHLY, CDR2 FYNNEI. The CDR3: CASSGSNMNTEAFF. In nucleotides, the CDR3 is TGTGCCAGCAGTGGTAGCAACATGAACACTGAAGCTTTCTTT.

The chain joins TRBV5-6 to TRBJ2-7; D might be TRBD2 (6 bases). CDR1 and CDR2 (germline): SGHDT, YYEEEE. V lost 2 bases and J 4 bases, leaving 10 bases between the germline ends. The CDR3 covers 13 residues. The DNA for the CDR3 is TGTGCCAGCAGCTTCCTAGCGAGTTACGAGCAGTACTTC. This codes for CASSFLASYEQYF. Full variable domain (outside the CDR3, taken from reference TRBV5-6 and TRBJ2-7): DAGVTQSPTHLIKTRGQQVTLRCSPKSGHDTVSWYQQALGQGPQFIFQYYEEEERQRGNFPDRFSGHQFPNYSSELNVNALLLGDSALYLCASSFLASYEQYFGPGTRLTVT.

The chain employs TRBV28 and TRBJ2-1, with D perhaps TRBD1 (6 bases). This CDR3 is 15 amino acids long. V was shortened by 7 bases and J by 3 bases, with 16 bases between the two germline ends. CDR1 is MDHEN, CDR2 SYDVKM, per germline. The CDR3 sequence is CASIPSRGNYNEQFF. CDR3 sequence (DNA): TGTGCCAGCATCCCCTCTAGGGGGAACTACAATGAGCAGTTCTTC.

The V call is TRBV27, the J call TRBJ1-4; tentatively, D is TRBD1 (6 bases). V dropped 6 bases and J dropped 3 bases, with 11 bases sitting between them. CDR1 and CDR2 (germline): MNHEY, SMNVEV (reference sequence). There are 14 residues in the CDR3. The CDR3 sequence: CASSKQGSNEKLFF. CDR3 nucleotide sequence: TGTGCCAGCAGCAAACAGGGCTCTAATGAAAAACTGTTTTTT.

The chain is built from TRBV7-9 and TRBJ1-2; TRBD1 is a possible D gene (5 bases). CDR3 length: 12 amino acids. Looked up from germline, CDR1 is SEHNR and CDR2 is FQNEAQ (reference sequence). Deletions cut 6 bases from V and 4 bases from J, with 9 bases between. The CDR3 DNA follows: TGTGCCAGCAGTGGGACTTCCTATGGCTACACCTTC. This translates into CASSGTSYGYTF.

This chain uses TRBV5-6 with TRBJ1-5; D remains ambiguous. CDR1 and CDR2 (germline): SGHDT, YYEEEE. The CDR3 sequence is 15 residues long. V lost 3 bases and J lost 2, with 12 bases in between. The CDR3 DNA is TGTGCCAGCAGCTCTAAGGGAGAGGGCAATCAGCCCCAGCATTTT. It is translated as CASSSKGEGNQPQHF.

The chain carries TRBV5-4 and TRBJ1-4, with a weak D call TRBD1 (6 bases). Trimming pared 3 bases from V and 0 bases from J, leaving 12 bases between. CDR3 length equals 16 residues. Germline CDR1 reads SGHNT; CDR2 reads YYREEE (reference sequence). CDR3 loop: CASSSGQKPTNEKLFF. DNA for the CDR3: TGTGCCAGCAGCTCTGGACAGAAACCAACTAATGAAAAACTGTTTTTT.

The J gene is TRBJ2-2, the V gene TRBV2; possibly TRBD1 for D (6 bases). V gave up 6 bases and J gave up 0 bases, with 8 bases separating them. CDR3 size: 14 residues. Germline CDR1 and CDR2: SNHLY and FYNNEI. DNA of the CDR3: TGTGCCAGCAGAGACAGGACGAACACCGGGGAGCTGTTTTTT. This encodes CASRDRTNTGELFF.

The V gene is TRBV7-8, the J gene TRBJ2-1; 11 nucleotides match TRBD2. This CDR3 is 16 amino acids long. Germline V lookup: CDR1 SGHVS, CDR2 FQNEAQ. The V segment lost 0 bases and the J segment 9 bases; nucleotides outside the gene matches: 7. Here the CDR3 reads CASSLAISGGASEQFF. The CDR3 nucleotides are TGTGCCAGCAGCTTAGCGATTAGCGGGGGGGCTAGTGAGCAGTTCTTC.

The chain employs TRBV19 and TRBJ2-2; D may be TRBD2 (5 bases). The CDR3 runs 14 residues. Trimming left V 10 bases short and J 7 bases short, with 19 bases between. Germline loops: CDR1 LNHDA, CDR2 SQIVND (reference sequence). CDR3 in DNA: TGTGCCACGACCATTACCGGGGTTAGCGGGGAGCTGTTTTTT. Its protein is CATTITGVSGELFF.

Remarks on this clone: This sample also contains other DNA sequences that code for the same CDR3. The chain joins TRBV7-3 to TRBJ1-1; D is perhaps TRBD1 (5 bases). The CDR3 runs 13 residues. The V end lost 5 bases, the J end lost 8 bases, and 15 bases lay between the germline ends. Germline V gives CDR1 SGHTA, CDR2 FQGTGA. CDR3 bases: TGTGCCAGCAGCGGGGGAGGCCTTCCCGAAGCTTTCTTT. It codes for CASSGGGLPEAFF.

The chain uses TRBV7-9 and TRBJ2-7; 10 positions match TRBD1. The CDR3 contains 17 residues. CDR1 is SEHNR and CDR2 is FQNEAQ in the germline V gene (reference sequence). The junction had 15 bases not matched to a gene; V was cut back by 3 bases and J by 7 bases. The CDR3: CASSFDRGLASLFEQYF. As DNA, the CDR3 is TGTGCCAGCAGCTTTGACAGGGGGCTAGCTAGCCTGTTTGAGCAGTACTTC.

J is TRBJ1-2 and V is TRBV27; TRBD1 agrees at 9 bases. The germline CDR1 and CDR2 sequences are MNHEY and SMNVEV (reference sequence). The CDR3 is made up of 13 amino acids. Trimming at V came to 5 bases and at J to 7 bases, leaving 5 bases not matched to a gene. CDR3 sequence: CASSLGTGPGYTF. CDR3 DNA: TGTGCCAGCAGTCTCGGGACAGGGCCTGGCTACACCTTC.

The DNA of the CDR3 is TGTGCCAGCAGCCCTGCCGGGGGTCAGCCCCAGCATTTT. The encoded protein is CASSPAGGQPQHF. This sequence joins TRBV5-4 and TRBJ1-5, with D possibly TRBD1 on 5 matching bases. Germline values: CDR1 SGHNT, CDR2 YYREEE (reference sequence). Trimming shortened V by 4 bases and J by 6 bases, and 11 bases separated the two germline ends. This CDR3 has 13 amino acids.

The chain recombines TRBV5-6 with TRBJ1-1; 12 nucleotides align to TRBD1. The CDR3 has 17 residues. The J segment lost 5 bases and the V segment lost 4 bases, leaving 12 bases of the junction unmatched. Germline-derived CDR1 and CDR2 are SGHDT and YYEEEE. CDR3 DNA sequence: TGTGCCAGCAGCGTCCTCGGTGGGACAGGGGGCTTTACTGAAGCTTTCTTT. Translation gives CASSVLGGTGGFTEAFF.

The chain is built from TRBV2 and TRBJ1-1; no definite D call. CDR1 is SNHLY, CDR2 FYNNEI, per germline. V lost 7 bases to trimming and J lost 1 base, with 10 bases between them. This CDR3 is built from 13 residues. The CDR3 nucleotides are TGTGCCAGCATTGGGCAGCCGAACACTGAAGCTTTCTTT. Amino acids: CASIGQPNTEAFF.

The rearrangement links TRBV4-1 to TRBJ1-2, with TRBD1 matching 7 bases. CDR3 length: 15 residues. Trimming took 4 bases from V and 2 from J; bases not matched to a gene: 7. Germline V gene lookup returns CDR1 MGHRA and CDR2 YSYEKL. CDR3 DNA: TGCGCCAGCAGCCCAGTCCCGGGACAGAACTATGGCTACACCTTC. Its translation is CASSPVPGQNYGYTF.

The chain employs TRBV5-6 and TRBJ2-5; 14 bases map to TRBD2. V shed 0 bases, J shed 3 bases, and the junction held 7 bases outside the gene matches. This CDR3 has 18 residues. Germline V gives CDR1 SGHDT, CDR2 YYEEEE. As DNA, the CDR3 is TGTGCCAGCAGCTTGGATTGGGGACTAGCGGGGGAAGAAGAGACCCAGTACTTC. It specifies CASSLDWGLAGEEETQYF.

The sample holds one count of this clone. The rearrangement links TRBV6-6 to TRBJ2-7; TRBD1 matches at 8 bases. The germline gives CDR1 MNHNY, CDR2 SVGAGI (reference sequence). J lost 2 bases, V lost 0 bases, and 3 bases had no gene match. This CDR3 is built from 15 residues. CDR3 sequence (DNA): TGTGCCAGCAGTTACTCCGGGACAGGAACCTACGAGCAGTACTTC. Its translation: CASSYSGTGTYEQYF.

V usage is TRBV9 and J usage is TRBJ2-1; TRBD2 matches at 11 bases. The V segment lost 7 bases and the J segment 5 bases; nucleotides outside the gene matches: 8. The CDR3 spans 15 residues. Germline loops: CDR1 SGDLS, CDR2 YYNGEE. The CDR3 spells CASSPSGGNHNEQFF. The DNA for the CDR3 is TGTGCCAGCTCTCCTAGCGGGGGGAATCACAATGAGCAGTTCTTC.

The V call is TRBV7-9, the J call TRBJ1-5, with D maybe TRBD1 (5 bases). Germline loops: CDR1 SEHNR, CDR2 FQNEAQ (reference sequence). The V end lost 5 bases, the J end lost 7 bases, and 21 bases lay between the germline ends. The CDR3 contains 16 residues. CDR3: CASSQSLGLTGQPQHF. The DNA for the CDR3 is TGTGCCAGCAGCCAATCGCTGGGACTTACGGGACAGCCCCAGCATTTT.

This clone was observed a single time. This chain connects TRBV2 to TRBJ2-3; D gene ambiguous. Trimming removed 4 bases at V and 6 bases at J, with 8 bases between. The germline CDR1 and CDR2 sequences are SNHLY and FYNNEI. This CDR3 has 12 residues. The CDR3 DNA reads TGTGCCAGCAGTGCCTCAGGTGATACGCAGTATTTT. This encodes CASSASGDTQYF.